This T cell receptor beta chain was profiled in a study of blood T cell repertoires in COVID-19. The data were produced by immunoSEQ multiplex PCR, yet TCRdb's version contains in-frame clones alone and is incomplete. The table includes about half a million clones, about 88% detected once. The CDR3 covers 13 residues. Trimming stripped 0 bases from V and 15 bases from J, with 15 bases between. CDR1 is LNHNV and CDR2 is YYDKDF in the germline V gene (reference sequence). Sequencing used peripheral blood. The sequence was obtained from a man aged 18 to 30 with COVID-19, enrolled during active disease. The chain is built from TRBV15 and TRBJ2-1, with a tentative D call TRBD1 (5 bases). CDR3 loop: CATSRDVGQAVFF. DNA of the CDR3: TGTGCCACCAGCAGAGATGTGGGGCAGGCGGTGTTCTTC.